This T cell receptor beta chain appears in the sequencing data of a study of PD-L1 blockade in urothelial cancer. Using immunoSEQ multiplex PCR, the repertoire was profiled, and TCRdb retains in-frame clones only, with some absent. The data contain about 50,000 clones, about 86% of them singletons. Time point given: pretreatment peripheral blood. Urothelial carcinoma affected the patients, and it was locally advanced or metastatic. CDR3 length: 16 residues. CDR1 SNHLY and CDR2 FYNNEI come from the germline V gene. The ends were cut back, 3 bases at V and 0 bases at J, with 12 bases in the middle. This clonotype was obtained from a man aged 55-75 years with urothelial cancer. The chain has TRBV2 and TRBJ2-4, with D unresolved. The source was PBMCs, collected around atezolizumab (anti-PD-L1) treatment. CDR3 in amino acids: CASSEEMVLAKNIQYF. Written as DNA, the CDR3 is TGTGCCAGCAGTGAGGAGATGGTACTAGCCAAAAACATTCAGTACTTC.